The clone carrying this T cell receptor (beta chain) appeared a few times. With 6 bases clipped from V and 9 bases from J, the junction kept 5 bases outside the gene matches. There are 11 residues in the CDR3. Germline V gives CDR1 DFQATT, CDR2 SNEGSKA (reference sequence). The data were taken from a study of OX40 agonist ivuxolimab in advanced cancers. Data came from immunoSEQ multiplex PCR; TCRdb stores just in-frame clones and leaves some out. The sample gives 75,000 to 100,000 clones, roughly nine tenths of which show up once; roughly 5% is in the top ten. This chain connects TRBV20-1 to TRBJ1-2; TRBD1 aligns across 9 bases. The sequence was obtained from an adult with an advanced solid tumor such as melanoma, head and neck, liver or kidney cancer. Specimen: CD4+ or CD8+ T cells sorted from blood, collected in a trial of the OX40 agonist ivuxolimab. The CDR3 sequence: CSARTGESYTF. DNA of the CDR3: TGCAGTGCGAGGACAGGGGAAAGCTACACCTTC.